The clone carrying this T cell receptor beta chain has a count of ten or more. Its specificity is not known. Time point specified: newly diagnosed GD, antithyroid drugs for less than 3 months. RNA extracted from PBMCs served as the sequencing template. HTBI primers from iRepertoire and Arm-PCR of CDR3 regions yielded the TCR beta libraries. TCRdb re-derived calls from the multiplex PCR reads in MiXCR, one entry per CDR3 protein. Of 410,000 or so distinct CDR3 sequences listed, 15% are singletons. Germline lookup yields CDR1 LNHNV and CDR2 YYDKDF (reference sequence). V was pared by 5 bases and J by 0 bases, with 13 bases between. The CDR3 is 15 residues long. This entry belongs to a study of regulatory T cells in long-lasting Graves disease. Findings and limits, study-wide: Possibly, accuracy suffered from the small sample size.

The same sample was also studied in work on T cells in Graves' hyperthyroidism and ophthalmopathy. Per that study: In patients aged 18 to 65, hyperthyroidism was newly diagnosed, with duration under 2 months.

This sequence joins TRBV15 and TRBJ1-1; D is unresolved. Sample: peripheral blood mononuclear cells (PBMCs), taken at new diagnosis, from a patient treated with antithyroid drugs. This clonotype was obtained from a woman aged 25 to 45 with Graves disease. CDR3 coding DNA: TGTGCCACCAGCTCAGATAGCTGGATGAACACTGAAGCTTTCTTT. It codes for CATSSDSWMNTEAFF. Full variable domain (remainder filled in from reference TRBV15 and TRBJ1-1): DAMVIQNPRYQVTQFGKPVTLSCSQTLNHNVMYWYQQKSSQAPKLLFHYYDKDFNNEADTPDNFQSRRPNTSFCFLDIRSPGLGDTAMYLCATSSDSWMNTEAFFGQGTRLTVV.